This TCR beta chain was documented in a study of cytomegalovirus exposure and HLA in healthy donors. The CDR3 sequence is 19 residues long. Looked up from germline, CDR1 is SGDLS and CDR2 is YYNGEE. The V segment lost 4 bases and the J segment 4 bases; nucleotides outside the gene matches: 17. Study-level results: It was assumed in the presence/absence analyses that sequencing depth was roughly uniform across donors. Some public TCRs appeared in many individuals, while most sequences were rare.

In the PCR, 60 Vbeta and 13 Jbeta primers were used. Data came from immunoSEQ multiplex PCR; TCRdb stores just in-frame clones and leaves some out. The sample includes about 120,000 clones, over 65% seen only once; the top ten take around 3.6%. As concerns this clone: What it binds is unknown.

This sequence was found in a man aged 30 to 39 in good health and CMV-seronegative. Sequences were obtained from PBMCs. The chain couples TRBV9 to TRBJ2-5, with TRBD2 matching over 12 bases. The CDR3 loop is CASSSRLAGEFSTGETQYF. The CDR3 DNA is TGTGCCAGCAGCTCCCGACTAGCGGGAGAATTTTCGACAGGAGAGACCCAGTACTTC.